The 8 T cell receptor beta chains below were found in one sample sequenced in a study of T-cell reconstitution after alpha-beta-depleted transplantation in children. Library preparation (for TCRbeta) was performed with unique molecular identifiers. TCRdb passed the PCR reads through MiXCR, listing each CDR3 protein once. The sample lists 550,000 to 800,000 distinct CDR3 sequences; about an eighth were seen once. Source: PBMCs, taken before TCRalphabeta/CD19-depleted stem cell transplant. Receptors were obtained from a girl aged 2-10 years with congenital amegakaryocytic thrombocytopenia, due to receive a stem cell transplant.

The chain is built from TRBV7-9 and TRBJ2-5, with a tentative D call TRBD2 (6 bases). In germline, CDR1 is SEHNR, CDR2 FQNEAQ (reference sequence). V was pared by 5 bases and J by 2 bases, with 12 bases between. This CDR3 spans 14 amino acids. The CDR3 reads CASSGGAVQETQYF. CDR3 bases: TGTGCCAGCAGCGGAGGGGCAGTACAAGAGACCCAGTACTTC.

This clonotype has ten or more counts. V and J are TRBV5-1 and TRBJ1-5; 7 bases match TRBD1. V dropped 0 bases and J dropped 7; count of bases not matched to a gene: 4. The CDR3 loop spans 14 amino acids. Germline loops: CDR1 SGHRS, CDR2 YFSETQ. CDR3 protein: CASSLGGRGQPQHF. For the CDR3, the DNA is TGCGCCAGCAGCTTGGGGGGCAGGGGGCAGCCCCAGCATTTT.

This clonotype was picked up many times. The rearrangement joins TRBV5-1 to TRBJ2-7; 7 bases map to TRBD2. CDR1 is SGHRS and CDR2 is YFSETQ in the germline V gene. This CDR3 spans 15 amino acids. The trim removed 1 base at V and 4 bases at J, leaving 8 bases unmatched. The CDR3 nucleotides read TGCGCCAGCAGCTTGATTAGCGGGCGAAGTTACGAGCAGTACTTC. Amino acid sequence: CASSLISGRSYEQYF.

The chain has TRBV11-2 and TRBJ2-5; TRBD2 is a possible D gene (6 bases). Germline lookup yields CDR1 SGHAT and CDR2 FQNNGV. V lost 5 bases and J lost 13, with 14 bases in between. The CDR3 is 11 residues long. CDR3 nucleotides: TGTGCCAGCAGCAATAGCGGTATTCCGTACTTC. It specifies CASSNSGIPYF.

This clonotype was seen many times. The chain couples TRBV29-1 to TRBJ2-7; TRBD1 matches 9 bases. Germline V gene lookup returns CDR1 SQVTM and CDR2 ANQGSEA. This CDR3 has 14 amino acids. With V trimmed by 6 bases and J by 5 bases, 11 bases remained unmatched. The CDR3 protein is CSVVPRDRENEQYF. DNA of the CDR3: TGCAGCGTAGTGCCTAGGGACAGGGAGAACGAGCAGTACTTC.

The rearrangement uses TRBV3-1 and TRBJ2-7; D tentatively fits TRBD1 or TRBD2 (5 bases each). Trimming left V 4 bases short and J 4 bases short, with 14 bases between. Germline CDR1 LGHDT, CDR2 YNNKEL (reference sequence). The CDR3 extends over 14 amino acids. Here the CDR3 reads CASSLDRGQYEQYF. The CDR3 nucleotides read TGTGCCAGCAGCCTAGACCGGGGCCAATACGAGCAGTACTTC.

This clonotype occurred many times. The chain combines TRBV5-1 with TRBJ2-1; D remains ambiguous. CDR1 is SGHRS and CDR2 is YFSETQ in the germline V gene. This CDR3 is built from 15 residues. V dropped 2 bases and J dropped 4 bases, with 13 bases sitting between them. DNA for the CDR3: TGCGCCAGCAGCTTTAACCCGGATGCTTACAATGAGCAGTTCTTC. It codes for CASSFNPDAYNEQFF.

This clonotype was found many times. J is TRBJ1-1 and V is TRBV10-3; TRBD1 matches 9 bases. The CDR3 has 12 amino acids. V was clipped by 10 bases and J by 5 bases; unmatched bases: 5. Germline CDR1 is ENHRY and CDR2 is SYGVKD. In nucleotides, the CDR3 is TGTGCCACCCAGACAGGGGGGACTGAAGCTTTCTTT. This encodes CATQTGGTEAFF.